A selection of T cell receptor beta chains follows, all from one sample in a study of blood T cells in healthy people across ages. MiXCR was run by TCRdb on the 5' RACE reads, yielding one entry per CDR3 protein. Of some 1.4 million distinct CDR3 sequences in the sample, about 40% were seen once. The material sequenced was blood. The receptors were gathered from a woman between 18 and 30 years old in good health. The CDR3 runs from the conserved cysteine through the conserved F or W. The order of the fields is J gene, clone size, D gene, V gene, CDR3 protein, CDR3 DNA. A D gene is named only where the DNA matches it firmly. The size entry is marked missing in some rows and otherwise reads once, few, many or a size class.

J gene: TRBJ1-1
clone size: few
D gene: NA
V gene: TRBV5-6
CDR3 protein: CASSRSRGANTEAFF
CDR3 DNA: TGTGCCAGCAGCAGGAGTCGGGGGGCGAACACTGAAGCTTTCTTT

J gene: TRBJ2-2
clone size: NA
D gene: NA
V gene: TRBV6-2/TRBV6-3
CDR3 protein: CASSYSHRGANTGELFF
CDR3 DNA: TGTGCCAGCAGTTACTCCCACCGGGGGGCCAACACCGGGGAGCTGTTTTTT

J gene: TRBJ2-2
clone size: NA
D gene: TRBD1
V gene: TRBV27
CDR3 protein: CASSPWDRGNGELFF
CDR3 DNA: TGTGCCAGCAGTCCCTGGGACAGGGGTAACGGGGAGCTGTTTTTT

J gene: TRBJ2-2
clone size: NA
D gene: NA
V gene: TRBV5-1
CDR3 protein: CASSSTSVDTGELFF
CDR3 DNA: TGCGCCAGCAGCTCAACAAGTGTTGATACCGGGGAGCTGTTTTTT

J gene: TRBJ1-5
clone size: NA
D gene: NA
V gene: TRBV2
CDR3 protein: CASKDTYSNQPQHF
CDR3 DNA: TGTGCCAGCAAGGACACCTATAGCAATCAGCCCCAGCATTTT

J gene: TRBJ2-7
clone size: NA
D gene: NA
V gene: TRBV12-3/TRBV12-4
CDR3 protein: CASSLAIPGVSYEQYF
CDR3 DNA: TGTGCCAGCAGTTTAGCGATCCCGGGAGTCTCCTACGAGCAGTACTTC

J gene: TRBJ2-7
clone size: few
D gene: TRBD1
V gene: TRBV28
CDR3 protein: CASRTPGQGFNEQYF
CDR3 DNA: TGTGCCAGCAGGACACCGGGACAGGGGTTCAACGAGCAGTACTTC

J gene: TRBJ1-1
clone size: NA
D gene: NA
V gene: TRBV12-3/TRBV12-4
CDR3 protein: CASSSWGARDTEAFF
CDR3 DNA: TGTGCCAGCAGTTCTTGGGGGGCAAGGGACACTGAAGCTTTCTTT

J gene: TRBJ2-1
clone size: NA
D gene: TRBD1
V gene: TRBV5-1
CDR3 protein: CASEETDREHNGQFF
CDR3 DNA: TGCGCCAGCGAAGAAACGGACAGGGAACACAATGGGCAGTTCTTC

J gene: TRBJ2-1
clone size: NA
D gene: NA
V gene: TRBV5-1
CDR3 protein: CASSLEWEKAYNEQFF
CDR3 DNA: TGCGCCAGCAGCTTGGAGTGGGAGAAGGCCTACAATGAGCAGTTCTTC

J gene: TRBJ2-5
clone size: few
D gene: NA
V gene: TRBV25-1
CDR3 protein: CASSERRGETQYF
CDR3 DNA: TGTGCCAGCAGTGAACGCAGGGGTGAGACCCAGTACTTC

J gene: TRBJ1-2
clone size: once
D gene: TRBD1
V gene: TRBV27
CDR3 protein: CASSLKETGTPFSPYGYTF
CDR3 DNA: TGTGCCAGCAGTTTAAAGGAGACAGGGACCCCCTTTTCTCCCTATGGCTACACCTTC

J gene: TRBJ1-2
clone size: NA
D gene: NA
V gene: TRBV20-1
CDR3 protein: CSASAGNFGYTF
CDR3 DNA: TGCAGTGCTAGTGCGGGAAACTTTGGCTACACCTTC

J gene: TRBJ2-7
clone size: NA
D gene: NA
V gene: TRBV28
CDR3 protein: CAGSFGLGPYEQYF
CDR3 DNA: TGTGCCGGCAGTTTCGGGTTAGGCCCCTACGAGCAGTACTTC

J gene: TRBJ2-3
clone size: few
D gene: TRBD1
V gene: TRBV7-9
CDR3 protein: CASSLGEGANTQYF
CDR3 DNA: TGTGCCAGCAGCTTAGGCGAGGGGGCAAATACGCAGTATTTT

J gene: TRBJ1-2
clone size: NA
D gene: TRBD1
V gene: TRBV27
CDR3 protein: CAGSTGGQGRAKYGYTF
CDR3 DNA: TGTGCCGGCAGTACGGGAGGACAGGGCAGGGCAAAGTATGGCTACACCTTC

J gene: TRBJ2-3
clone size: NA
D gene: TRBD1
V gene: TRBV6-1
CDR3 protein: CASGTGGADTQYF
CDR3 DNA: TGTGCCAGTGGGACAGGGGGCGCCGATACGCAGTATTTT

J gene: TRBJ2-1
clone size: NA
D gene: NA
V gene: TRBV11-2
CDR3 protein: CASSNGGGEQFF
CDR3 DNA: TGTGCCAGCAGCAACGGGGGAGGTGAGCAGTTCTTC

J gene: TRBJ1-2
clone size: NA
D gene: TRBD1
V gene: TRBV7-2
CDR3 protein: CASFRETGGALGYTF
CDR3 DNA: TGTGCCAGCTTCCGAGAGACAGGGGGCGCCCTCGGCTACACCTTC

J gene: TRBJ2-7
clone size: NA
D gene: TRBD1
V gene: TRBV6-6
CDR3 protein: CASSYGTGNLEQYF
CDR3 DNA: TGTGCCAGCAGTTACGGGACAGGCAACCTCGAGCAGTACTTC

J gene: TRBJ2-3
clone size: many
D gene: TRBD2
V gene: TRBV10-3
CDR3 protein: CAISVGGLGTDTQYF
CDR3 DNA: TGTGCCATCAGTGTGGGCGGACTAGGAACAGATACGCAGTATTTT

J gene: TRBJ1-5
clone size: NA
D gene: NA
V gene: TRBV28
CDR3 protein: CASSSSSGGFGQPQHF
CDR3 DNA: TGTGCCAGCAGTTCGTCAAGTGGGGGCTTTGGTCAGCCCCAGCATTTT

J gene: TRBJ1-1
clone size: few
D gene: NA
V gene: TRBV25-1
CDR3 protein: CASSAGRMNTEAFF
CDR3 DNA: TGTGCCAGCAGTGCCGGGCGCATGAACACTGAAGCTTTCTTT

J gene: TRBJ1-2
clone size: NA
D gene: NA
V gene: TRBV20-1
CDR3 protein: CSARESQEFYGYTF
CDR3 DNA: TGCAGTGCTAGAGAATCACAGGAATTCTATGGCTACACCTTC

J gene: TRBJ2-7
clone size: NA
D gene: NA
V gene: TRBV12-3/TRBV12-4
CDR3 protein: CASSLPPLSVRAGYEQYF
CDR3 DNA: TGTGCCAGCAGTTTGCCACCACTCAGCGTGAGGGCTGGCTACGAGCAGTACTTC

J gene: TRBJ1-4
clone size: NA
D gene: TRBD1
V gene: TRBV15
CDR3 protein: CATSSSSQGFNEKLFF
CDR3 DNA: TGTGCCACCAGCAGCAGCTCACAGGGGTTTAATGAAAAACTGTTTTTT

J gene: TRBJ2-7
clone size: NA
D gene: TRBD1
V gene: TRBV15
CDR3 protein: CATSRTGGYEQYF
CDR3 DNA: TGTGCCACCAGCAGGACAGGGGGGTACGAGCAGTACTTC

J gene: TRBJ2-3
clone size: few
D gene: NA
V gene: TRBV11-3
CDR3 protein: CASSPSAGQSDTQYF
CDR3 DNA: TGTGCCAGCAGCCCTTCGGCGGGTCAGTCAGATACGCAGTATTTT

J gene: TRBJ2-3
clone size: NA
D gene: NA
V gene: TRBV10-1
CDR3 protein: CASSANFGDTQYF
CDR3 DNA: TGCGCCAGCAGTGCCAACTTCGGGGATACGCAGTATTTT

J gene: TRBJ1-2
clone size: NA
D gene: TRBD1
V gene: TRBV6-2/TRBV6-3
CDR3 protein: CASSYLSLRDSHYGYTF
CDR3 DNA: TGTGCCAGCAGTTACTTGAGCCTACGGGACAGCCACTATGGCTACACCTTC

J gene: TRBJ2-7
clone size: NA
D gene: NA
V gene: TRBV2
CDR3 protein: CASVGETYEQYF
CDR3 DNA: TGTGCCAGCGTGGGGGAAACATACGAGCAGTACTTC

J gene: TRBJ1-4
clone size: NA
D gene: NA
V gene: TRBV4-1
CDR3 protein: CASSQVVATKNEKLFF
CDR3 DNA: TGCGCCAGCAGCCAAGTTGTGGCTACAAAGAATGAAAAACTGTTTTTT

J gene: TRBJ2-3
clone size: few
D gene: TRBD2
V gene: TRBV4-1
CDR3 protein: CASSHIEGAGEFDTQYF
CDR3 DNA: TGCGCCAGCAGCCACATTGAAGGAGCGGGGGAATTCGATACGCAGTATTTT

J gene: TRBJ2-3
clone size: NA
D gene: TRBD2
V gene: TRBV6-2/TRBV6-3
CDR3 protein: CAGSYSPGLGTDTQYF
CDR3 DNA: TGTGCCGGCAGTTACTCGCCGGGACTAGGCACAGATACGCAGTATTTT

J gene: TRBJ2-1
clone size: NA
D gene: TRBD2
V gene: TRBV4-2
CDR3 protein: CASSQDSQRGLNEQFF
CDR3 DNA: TGTGCCAGCAGCCAAGATAGCCAGCGGGGGTTAAATGAGCAGTTCTTC

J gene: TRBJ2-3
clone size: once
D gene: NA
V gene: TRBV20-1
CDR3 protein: CSARTLRASVRASTDTQYF
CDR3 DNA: TGCAGTGCTAGAACCCTACGGGCTAGCGTGAGGGCCAGCACAGATACGCAGTATTTT

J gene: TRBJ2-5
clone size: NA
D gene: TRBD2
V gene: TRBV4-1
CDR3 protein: CASSQVLREATYGQYF
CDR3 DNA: TGCGCCAGCAGCCAAGTTCTGCGGGAGGCCACCTACGGGCAGTACTTC

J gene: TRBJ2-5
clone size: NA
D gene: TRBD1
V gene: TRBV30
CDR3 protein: CAWSVGLGQQETQYF
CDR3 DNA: TGTGCCTGGAGTGTAGGCCTGGGACAGCAAGAGACCCAGTACTTC

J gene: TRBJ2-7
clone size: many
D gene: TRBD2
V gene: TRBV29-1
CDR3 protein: CSVGTTSGPYEQYF
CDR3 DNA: TGCAGCGTTGGAACGACTAGCGGTCCCTACGAGCAGTACTTC

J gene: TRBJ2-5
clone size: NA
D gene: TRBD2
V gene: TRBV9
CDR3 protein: CASSVGWGGYQETQYF
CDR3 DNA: TGTGCCAGCAGCGTAGGGTGGGGGGGTTACCAAGAGACCCAGTACTTC

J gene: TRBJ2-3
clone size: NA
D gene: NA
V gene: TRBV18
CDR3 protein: CVSSPQGSTDTQYF
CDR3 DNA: TGTGTCAGCTCACCTCAGGGTTCCACAGATACGCAGTATTTT

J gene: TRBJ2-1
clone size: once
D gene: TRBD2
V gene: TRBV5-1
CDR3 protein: CASSLVRGAGNEQFF
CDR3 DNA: TGCGCCAGCAGCTTGGTGCGGGGGGCGGGCAATGAGCAGTTCTTC

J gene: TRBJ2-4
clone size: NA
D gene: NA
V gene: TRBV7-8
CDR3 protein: CASSSEEVLDIQYF
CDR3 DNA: TGTGCCAGCAGCTCAGAGGAGGTACTGGACATTCAGTACTTC

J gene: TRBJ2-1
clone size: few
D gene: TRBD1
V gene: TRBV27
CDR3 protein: CASSLRGQGAYNEQFF
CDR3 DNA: TGTGCCAGCAGTTTACGAGGACAGGGGGCCTACAATGAGCAGTTCTTC

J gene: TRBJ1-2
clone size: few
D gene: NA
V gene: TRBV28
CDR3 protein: CASSVGRNYGYTF
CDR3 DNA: TGTGCCAGCAGTGTCGGACGGAACTATGGCTACACCTTC

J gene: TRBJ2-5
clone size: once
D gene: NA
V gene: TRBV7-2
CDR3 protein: CASSLPTSLETQYF
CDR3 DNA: TGTGCCAGCAGCTTACCGACGAGTCTTGAGACCCAGTACTTC

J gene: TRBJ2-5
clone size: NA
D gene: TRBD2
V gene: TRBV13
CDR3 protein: CASTLGGSSNEQYF
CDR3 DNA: TGTGCCAGCACTCTCGGCGGGAGTTCCAATGAGCAGTACTTC

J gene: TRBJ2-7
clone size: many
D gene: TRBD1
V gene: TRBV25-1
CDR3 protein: CASADRVPTYEQYF
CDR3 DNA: TGTGCCAGCGCAGACAGGGTACCGACCTACGAGCAGTACTTC

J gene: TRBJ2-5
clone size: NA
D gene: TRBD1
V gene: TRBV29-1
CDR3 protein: CSAGLQGGETQYF
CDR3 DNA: TGCAGCGCAGGGTTACAGGGGGGAGAGACCCAGTACTTC

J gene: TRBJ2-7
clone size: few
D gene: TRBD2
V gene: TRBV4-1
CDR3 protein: CASRLDWGGIPYEQYF
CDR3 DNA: TGCGCCAGCAGACTAGATTGGGGAGGGATCCCCTACGAGCAGTACTTC

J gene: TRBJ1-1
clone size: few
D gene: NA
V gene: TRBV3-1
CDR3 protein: CASSQDRVRTEAFF
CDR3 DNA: TGTGCCAGCAGCCAAGATAGGGTTCGGACTGAAGCTTTCTTT

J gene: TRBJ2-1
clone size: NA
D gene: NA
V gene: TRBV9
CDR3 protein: CASSVEGNGEQFF
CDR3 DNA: TGTGCCAGCAGCGTAGAAGGGAACGGTGAGCAGTTCTTC